This T cell receptor (beta chain) was sequenced in a study of tumor-infiltrating lymphocytes in primary liver carcinoma. Per the germline V gene, CDR1 is SGHAT and CDR2 is FQNNGV. The CDR3 is 16 amino acids in total, end residues counted. TCR beta cDNA was made from around 460 ng total RNA with a constant-region primer. It was through three nested multiplex PCR rounds of slightly modified ARM-PCR that TCR beta libraries arose. For approximately 10 cycles apiece, the opening two PCR rounds ran with TRBV1-TRBV30 forward primers and a C-beta reverse primer. TCRdb reprocessed the multiplex PCR reads via MiXCR and lists one record per CDR3 protein. This table has about 21,000 distinct CDR3 sequences, around 76% appearing once. Without any cell sorting, about 20-31 mg of bulk tissue yielded co-extracted RNA and DNA. As to this clonotype: No conserved phenylalanine or tryptophan ends this CDR3, so it is likely a read error. Because the CDR3's place on the DNA is in doubt, the DNA is left out and the CDR3 is given as listed by TCRdb.

Sequences were obtained from liver tumor tissue from sampling region 1. This sample's subset: tumor region T1, superior pole. The gene calls are TRBV11-2 and TRBJ1-4; TRBD1, the table's D call, lacks a check against the DNA. The clonotype originates from a man in his forties or fifties with primary liver carcinoma and hepatitis B virus infection. CDR3 sequence: CAGSPGIAPTNEKLFI.